Presented here are 22 T cell receptor beta chains from one specimen sequenced in a study of blood T cell repertoires in COVID-19. Data came from immunoSEQ multiplex PCR; TCRdb stores just in-frame clones and leaves some out. The repertoire holds roughly 380,000 clones, with about 90% as singletons. The sequencing sample was made of PBMCs or T cells enriched from blood (not recorded which). The receptors come from a woman aged 25-40 years who had recovered from COVID-19.

This clone was recorded once. The chain is built from TRBV3-1 (or the pseudogene TRBV3-2) and TRBJ1-3; no clear D gene. Germline CDR1 LGHDT, CDR2 YNNKEL (reference sequence). This CDR3 spans 15 amino acids. V shed 1 base and J shed 0 bases, with 7 bases lying between them. CDR3 in amino acids: CASSQARSSGNTIYF. DNA of the CDR3: TGTGCCAGCAGCCAAGCAAGGAGCTCTGGAAACACCATATATTTT.

This clone was seen once. The genes are TRBV27 and TRBJ2-1, with D possibly TRBD1 on 6 matching bases. CDR3 length: 12 residues. From germline, CDR1 is MNHEY and CDR2 SMNVEV (reference sequence). V lost 5 bases and J lost 7, with 9 bases in between. The CDR3 is CASSAQGNEQFF. CDR3 nucleotide sequence: TGTGCCAGCAGTGCGCAGGGGAATGAGCAGTTCTTC.

The rearrangement links TRBV5-6 to TRBJ2-7; 7 nucleotides agree with TRBD1. The CDR3 sequence is 14 residues long. The V segment lost 1 base and the J segment 5 bases; nucleotides outside the gene matches: 6. Germline V gene sequence: CDR1 SGHDT, CDR2 YYEEEE. CDR3: CASSLRRGLNEQYF. The CDR3 DNA sequence: TGTGCCAGCAGCTTGCGAAGGGGGCTGAACGAGCAGTACTTC.

This chain connects TRBV5-4 to TRBJ1-6, with D possibly matching TRBD1 (5 bases). The CDR3 totals 13 residues. Germline V gives CDR1 SGHNT, CDR2 YYREEE (reference sequence). V dropped 0 bases and J dropped 11 bases, with 9 bases sitting between them. CDR3 loop: CASSLGGYTPLHF. CDR3 DNA: TGTGCCAGCAGCTTGGGGGGCTATACACCCCTCCACTTT.

The rearrangement uses TRBV7-9 and TRBJ1-2; TRBD1 is a possible D gene (5 bases). This CDR3 spans 13 amino acids. CDR1 SEHNR and CDR2 FQNEAQ come from the germline V gene (reference sequence). Trimming removed 3 bases from V and 6 bases from J, with 11 bases in between. The CDR3 spells CASSLGQGNGYTF. For the CDR3, the DNA is TGTGCCAGCAGCTTGGGGCAGGGAAATGGCTACACCTTC.

This chain connects TRBV2 to TRBJ1-1; no clear D gene. Germline values: CDR1 SNHLY, CDR2 FYNNEI. Trimming shortened V by 8 bases and J by 3 bases, and 13 bases separated the two germline ends. The CDR3 runs to 13 residues. The CDR3 spells CASGGERDTEAFF. In DNA, the CDR3 is TGTGCCAGCGGCGGGGAGCGGGACACTGAAGCTTTCTTT. The whole variable domain, filled in from reference TRBV2 and TRBJ1-1, reads EPEVTQTPSHQVTQMGQEVILRCVPISNHLYFYWYRQILGQKVEFLVSFYNNEISEKSEIFDDQFSVERPDGSNFTLKIRSTKLEDSAMYFCASGGERDTEAFFGQGTRLTVV.

CDR3 in DNA: TGTGCCAGCTCACCCGCCAGGGGAAACACTGAAGCTTTCTTT. Translated: CASSPARGNTEAFF. This chain uses TRBV18 with TRBJ1-1, with D tentatively TRBD1 (6 bases). The germline CDR1 and CDR2 sequences are KGHSH and LQKENI. The CDR3 spans 14 residues. Deletions cut 3 bases from V and 2 bases from J, with 10 bases between.

DNA of the CDR3: TGTGCCAGCAGTTCAGACAGGAACTCTGGAAACACCATATATTTT. Translation gives CASSSDRNSGNTIYF. The chain has TRBV7-9 and TRBJ1-3; a possible D gene is TRBD1 (6 bases). This CDR3 comprises 15 residues. Germline values: CDR1 SEHNR, CDR2 FQNEAQ (reference sequence). V lost 6 bases, J lost 0 bases, and 12 bases lay in between.

J is TRBJ1-2 and V is TRBV27; 7 nucleotides line up with TRBD1. This CDR3 contains 19 residues. Per germline, CDR1 MNHEY and CDR2 SMNVEV (reference sequence). The V segment lost 6 bases and the J segment 0 bases; nucleotides outside the gene matches: 19. The CDR3 is CASSPTIGTDSYSNYGYTF. The CDR3 nucleotides read TGTGCCAGCAGCCCGACGATTGGGACAGACTCCTATTCTAACTATGGCTACACCTTC.

In this sample, this clone turned up once. The J gene is TRBJ1-5, the V gene TRBV7-8, with TRBD1 matching over 7 bases. The CDR3 totals 14 residues. The V segment lost 2 bases and the J segment 7 bases; nucleotides outside the gene matches: 5. The germline V gene encodes CDR1 SGHVS and CDR2 FQNEAQ. The CDR3: CASSLSGGYQPQHF. The CDR3 DNA reads as TGTGCCAGCAGCTTATCAGGGGGTTACCAGCCCCAGCATTTT.

This sequence joins TRBV9 and TRBJ2-1; weak D call: TRBD1 (5 bases). This CDR3 comprises 13 residues. Per germline, CDR1 SGDLS and CDR2 YYNGEE. Trimming removed 0 bases from V and 9 bases from J, with 10 bases in between. The CDR3, as DNA: TGTGCCAGCAGCGTAGCCCCGGACACTGAGCAGTTCTTC. Residues: CASSVAPDTEQFF.

This sequence joins TRBV19 and TRBJ2-1; TRBD2 agrees at 7 bases. Losses at the gene ends were 1 base for V and 12 bases for J; bases not matched to a gene: 3. The CDR3 consists of 12 residues. CDR1 is LNHDA and CDR2 is SQIVND in the germline V gene (reference sequence). The CDR3 protein is CASSIGGEGQFF. The CDR3 DNA reads TGTGCCAGTAGTATAGGAGGGGAGGGGCAGTTCTTC.

J is TRBJ1-1 and V is TRBV12-3 or TRBV12-4; TRBD1 matches 9 bases. This CDR3 region has 13 residues. V shed 4 bases, J shed 8 bases, and the junction held 5 bases outside the gene matches. The CDR3 coding sequence is TGTGCCAGCAGTTCTCAAACAGGGGGCGAAGCTTTCTTT. The encoded protein is CASSSQTGGEAFF.

This clone was counted once. The rearrangement uses TRBV19 and TRBJ1-3; D not resolved. Germline V gives CDR1 LNHDA, CDR2 SQIVND (reference sequence). V was shortened by 7 bases and J by 0 bases, with 10 bases between the two germline ends. The CDR3 has 14 amino acids. The CDR3: CASMDWFSGNTIYF. The CDR3 region has the DNA TGTGCCAGTATGGACTGGTTCTCTGGAAACACCATATATTTT.

The chain combines TRBV6-5 with TRBJ2-3; 9 bases align to TRBD2. V gave up 0 bases and J gave up 3 bases; unmatched junction bases: 4. The CDR3 extends over 16 amino acids. CDR1 is MNHEY and CDR2 is SVGAGI in the germline V gene. The CDR3 nucleotides read TGTGCCAGCAGTTACTCGGGACTAGCAGGGACAGATACGCAGTATTTT. This sequence encodes CASSYSGLAGTDTQYF.

The J gene is TRBJ1-1, the V gene TRBV4-1; weak D call: TRBD1 (5 bases). Trimming cost V 1 base and J 2 bases, with 8 bases left between them. This CDR3 has 14 amino acids. Germline V lookup: CDR1 MGHRA, CDR2 YSYEKL. DNA for the CDR3: TGCGCCAGCAGCCAAGGCAGGGTTAACACTGAAGCTTTCTTT. Its translation: CASSQGRVNTEAFF.

This clone turned up a few times. The rearrangement uses TRBV5-1 and TRBJ1-1, with 7 bases matching TRBD1. Germline V gives CDR1 SGHRS, CDR2 YFSETQ. J lost 1 base, V lost 0 bases, and 9 bases had no gene match. This CDR3 spans 17 amino acids. CDR3 sequence: CASSLAATGATNTEAFF. Written as DNA, the CDR3 is TGCGCCAGCAGCTTGGCCGCTACAGGGGCCACGAACACTGAAGCTTTCTTT.

This chain links TRBV11-1 with TRBJ2-3, with 8 nucleotides matching TRBD1. The length of the CDR3 is 14 residues. Trimming at V came to 5 bases and at J to 7 bases, leaving 8 bases not matched to a gene. The germline V gene has CDR1 SGHAT and CDR2 FQDESV (reference sequence). The DNA for the CDR3 is TGTGCCAGCAGCCGAGGACAGGGCCCGAATACGCAGTATTTT. This gives the protein CASSRGQGPNTQYF. The full variable domain, with the rest looked up from reference TRBV11-1 and TRBJ2-3, is EAEVAQSPRYKITEKSQAVAFWCDPISGHATLYWYRQILGQGPELLVQFQDESVVDDSQLPKDRFSAERLKGVDSTLKIQPAELGDSAMYLCASSRGQGPNTQYFGPGTRLTVL.

J is TRBJ2-3 and V is TRBV5-1, with TRBD2 identical over 10 bases. The junction had 6 bases not matched to a gene; V was cut back by 6 bases and J by 5 bases. The CDR3 length is 14 residues. Germline lookup yields CDR1 SGHRS and CDR2 YFSETQ. The DNA for the CDR3 is TGCGCCAGCAAAAAGCGGGAGGGCGGAGATACGCAGTATTTT. It specifies CASKKREGGDTQYF.

The chain links TRBV27 to TRBJ1-5, with D possibly being TRBD1 (6 bases). Germline loops: CDR1 MNHEY, CDR2 SMNVEV (reference sequence). The CDR3 runs to 14 residues. The V and J ends lost 5 bases and 4 bases respectively, with 12 bases between them. The CDR3 loop is CASSRTGSNQPQHF. In nucleotides, the CDR3 is TGTGCCAGCAGTCGAACAGGGAGTAATCAGCCCCAGCATTTT.

The chain has TRBV3-1 (or the pseudogene TRBV3-2) and TRBJ1-2, with a tentative D call TRBD1 (5 bases). Germline V gives CDR1 LGHDT, CDR2 YNNKEL (reference sequence). V was cut by 1 base and J by 3 bases, with 9 bases left in between. The CDR3 runs to 14 residues. In nucleotides, the CDR3 is TGTGCCAGCAGCCAAGGGGGCAGACACTATGGCTACACCTTC. Translated: CASSQGGRHYGYTF.

A single count supports this clone. The rearrangement joins TRBV5-6 to TRBJ2-7; D possibly corresponds to TRBD1 (6 bases). This CDR3 is 15 amino acids long. Germline V gives CDR1 SGHDT, CDR2 YYEEEE. Trimming pared 4 bases from V and 2 bases from J, leaving 16 bases between. The CDR3 protein is CASSPRQGIPYEQYF. In DNA form, the CDR3 reads TGTGCCAGCAGCCCCCGGCAGGGGATCCCCTACGAGCAGTACTTC.